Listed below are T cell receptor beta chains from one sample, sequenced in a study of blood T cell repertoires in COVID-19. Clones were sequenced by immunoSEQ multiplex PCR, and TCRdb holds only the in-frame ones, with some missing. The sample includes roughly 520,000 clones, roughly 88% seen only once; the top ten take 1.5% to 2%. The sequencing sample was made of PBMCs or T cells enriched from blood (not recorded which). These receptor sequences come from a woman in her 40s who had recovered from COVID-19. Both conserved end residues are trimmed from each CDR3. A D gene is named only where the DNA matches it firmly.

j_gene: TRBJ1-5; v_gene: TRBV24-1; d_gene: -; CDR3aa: ATSDRVGQPQH
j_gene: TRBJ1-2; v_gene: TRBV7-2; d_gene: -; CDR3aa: ASSPRQEPYGYT
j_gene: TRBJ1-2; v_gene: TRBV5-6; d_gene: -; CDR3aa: ASSHQVTQVKIYGYT
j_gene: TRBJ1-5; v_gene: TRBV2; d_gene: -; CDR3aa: ASRPGLSNQPQH
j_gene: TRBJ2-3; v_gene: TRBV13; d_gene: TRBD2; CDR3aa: ASSLAIAGGPTDTQY
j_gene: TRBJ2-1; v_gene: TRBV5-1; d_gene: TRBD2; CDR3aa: ASSLGPGTSSYNEQF
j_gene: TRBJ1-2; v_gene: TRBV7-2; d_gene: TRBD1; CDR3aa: ASSLGTGQGTNYGYT
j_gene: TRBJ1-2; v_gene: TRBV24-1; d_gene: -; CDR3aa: ATSDYTYGYT
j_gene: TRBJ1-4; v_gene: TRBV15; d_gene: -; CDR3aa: ATSRGGKEKLF
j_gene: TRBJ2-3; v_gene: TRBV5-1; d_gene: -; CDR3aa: ASSSGSTGLGVADTQY
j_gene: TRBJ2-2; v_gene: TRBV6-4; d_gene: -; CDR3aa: ASSARGTGELF
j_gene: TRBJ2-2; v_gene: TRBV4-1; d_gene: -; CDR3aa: ASSQDPTTPSNTGELF
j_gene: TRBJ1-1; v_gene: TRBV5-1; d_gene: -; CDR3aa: ASSSQGNTEAF
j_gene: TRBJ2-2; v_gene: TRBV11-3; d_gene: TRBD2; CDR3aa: ASSLDLGLAGVRSYTGELF
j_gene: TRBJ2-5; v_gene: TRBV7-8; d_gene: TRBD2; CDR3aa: ASSSGLAGGETQY
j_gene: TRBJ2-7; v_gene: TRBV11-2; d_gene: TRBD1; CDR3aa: ASSLSPLYVTGVYEQY
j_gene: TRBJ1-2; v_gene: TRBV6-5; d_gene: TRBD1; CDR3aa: ASSKGTANYGYT
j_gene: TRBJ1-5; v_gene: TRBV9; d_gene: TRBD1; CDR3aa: ASSVGQGTIQPQH
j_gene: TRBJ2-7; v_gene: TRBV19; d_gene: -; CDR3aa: ASSTPAGLGSYEQY
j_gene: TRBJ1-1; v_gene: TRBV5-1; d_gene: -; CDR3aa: ASSNPLGSTEAF
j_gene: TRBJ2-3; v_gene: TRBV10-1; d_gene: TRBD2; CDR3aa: ASSDSGRADTQY
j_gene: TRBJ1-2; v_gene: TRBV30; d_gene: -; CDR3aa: AWSRSAGSINGYT
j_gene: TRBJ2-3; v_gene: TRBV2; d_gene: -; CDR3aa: ASSESLAASTDTQY
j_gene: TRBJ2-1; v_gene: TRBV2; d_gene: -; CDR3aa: ASSRRLTSSYNEQF
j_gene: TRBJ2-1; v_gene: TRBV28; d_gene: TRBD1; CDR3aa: ASIFTGGGQGFNEQF
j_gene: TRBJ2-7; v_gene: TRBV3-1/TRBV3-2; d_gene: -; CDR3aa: ASSPGVEQY
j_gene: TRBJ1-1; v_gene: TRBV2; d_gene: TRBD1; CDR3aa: ASRGDRTNTEAF
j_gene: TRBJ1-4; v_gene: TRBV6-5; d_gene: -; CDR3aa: ASSQRILNEKLF
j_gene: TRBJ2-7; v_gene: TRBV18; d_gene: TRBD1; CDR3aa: ASSPTRDSSYEQY
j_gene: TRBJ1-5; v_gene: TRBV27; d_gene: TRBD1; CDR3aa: ASTLWTGGDQPQH
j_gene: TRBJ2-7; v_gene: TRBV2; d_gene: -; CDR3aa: ASRGSGSTMAYEQY
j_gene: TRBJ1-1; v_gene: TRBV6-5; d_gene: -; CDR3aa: ASRGGTNTEAF
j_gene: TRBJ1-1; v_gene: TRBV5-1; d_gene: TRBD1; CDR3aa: ASSGLGGAGTEAF
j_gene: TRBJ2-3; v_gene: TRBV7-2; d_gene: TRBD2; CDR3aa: ASSVAGGPTDTQY
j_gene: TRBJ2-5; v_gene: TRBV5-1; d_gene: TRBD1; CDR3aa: ASSSWTGVLETQY
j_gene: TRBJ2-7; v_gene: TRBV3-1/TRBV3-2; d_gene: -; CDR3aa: ASSRDIFYEQY
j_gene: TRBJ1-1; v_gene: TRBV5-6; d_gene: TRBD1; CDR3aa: ARELQGEGRHTEAF
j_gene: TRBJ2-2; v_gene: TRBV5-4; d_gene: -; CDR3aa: ASSLGTENTGELF
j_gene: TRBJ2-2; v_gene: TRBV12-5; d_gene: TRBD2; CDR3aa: ASGLNRAGWGGELF
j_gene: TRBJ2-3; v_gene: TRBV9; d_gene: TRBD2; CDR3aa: ASSETSGGSTDTQY
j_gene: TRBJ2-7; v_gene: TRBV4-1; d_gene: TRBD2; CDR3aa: ASSHLSGRAGYEQY
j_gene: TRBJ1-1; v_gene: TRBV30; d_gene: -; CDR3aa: AWSAGNTEAF
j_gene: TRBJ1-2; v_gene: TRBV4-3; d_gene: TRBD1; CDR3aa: ASSHADREGYGYT
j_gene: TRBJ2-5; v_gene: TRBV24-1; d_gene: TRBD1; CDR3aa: ATSDARQGAQETQY
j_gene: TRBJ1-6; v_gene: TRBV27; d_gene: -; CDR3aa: ASSLSSYNSPLH
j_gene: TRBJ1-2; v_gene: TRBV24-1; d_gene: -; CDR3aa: ATSETVDYGYT
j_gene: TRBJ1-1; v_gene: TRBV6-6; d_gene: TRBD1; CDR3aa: ASSYRTGRGTEAF
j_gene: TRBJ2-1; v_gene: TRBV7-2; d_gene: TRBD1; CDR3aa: ASSPRWTGNTDEQF
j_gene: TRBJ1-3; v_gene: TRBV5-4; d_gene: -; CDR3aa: ASSRGGNTIY
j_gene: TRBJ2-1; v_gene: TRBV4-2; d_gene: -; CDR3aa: ASSQPTGTKSKF
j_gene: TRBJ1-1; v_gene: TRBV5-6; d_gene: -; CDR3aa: ASSRDGTNTEAF
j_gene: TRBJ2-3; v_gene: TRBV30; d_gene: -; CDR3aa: AWSWGRDTQY
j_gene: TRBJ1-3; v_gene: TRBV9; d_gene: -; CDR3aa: ASSALESQGSGNTIY
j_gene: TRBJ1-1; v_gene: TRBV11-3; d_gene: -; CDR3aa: ASSHLSGGNTEAF
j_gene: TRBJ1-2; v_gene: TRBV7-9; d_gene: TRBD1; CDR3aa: ASSPRQGYYGYT
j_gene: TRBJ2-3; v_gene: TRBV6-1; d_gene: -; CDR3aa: ASSEDIRSTDTQY
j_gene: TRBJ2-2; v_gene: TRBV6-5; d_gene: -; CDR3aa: ASSYVRVGELF
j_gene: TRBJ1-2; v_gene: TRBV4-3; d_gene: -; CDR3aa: ASSQEIGGANGYT
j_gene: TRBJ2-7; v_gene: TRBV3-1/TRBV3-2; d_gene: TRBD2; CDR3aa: ASSFEAGAYEQY